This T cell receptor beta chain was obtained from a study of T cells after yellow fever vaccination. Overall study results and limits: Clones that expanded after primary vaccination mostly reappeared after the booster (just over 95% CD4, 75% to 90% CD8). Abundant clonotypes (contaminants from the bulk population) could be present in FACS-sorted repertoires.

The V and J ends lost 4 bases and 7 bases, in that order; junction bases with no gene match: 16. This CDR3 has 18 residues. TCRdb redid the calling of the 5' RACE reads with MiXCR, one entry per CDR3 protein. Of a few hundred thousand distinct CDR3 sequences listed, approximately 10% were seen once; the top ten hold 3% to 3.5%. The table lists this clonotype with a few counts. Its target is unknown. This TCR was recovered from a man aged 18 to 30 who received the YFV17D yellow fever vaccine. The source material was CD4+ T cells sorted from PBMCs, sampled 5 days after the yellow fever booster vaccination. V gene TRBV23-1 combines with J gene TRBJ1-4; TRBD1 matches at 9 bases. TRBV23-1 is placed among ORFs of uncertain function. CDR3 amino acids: CASSPTRSPGQGPEKLFF. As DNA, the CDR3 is TGCGCCAGCAGTCCTACACGCTCCCCGGGACAGGGCCCTGAAAAACTGTTTTTT.